One sample yielded the 14 T cell receptor beta chains listed below, sequenced in a study of tumor-infiltrating lymphocytes in primary liver carcinoma. Production of TCR beta cDNA used approximately 480 ng total RNA together with a constant-region primer. Three nested multiplex PCR rounds, a slightly modified ARM-PCR, produced the libraries for TCR beta. The study ran its first two PCR rounds for roughly 11 cycles each, using TRBV1-TRBV30 forward primers and a C-beta reverse primer. MiXCR, run by TCRdb on the multiplex PCR reads, gives a single entry per CDR3 protein. The data contain roughly 80,000 distinct CDR3 sequences, roughly 72% of them singletons. Unsorted bulk tissue (roughly 19-31 mg) underwent RNA and DNA co-extraction. Material: liver tumor tissue from sampling region 1. The subset was: tumor region T1, superior pole. These receptors were collected from a man aged 40-55 years with primary liver carcinoma and hepatitis B virus infection.

This clonotype has a count of ten or more. The chain uses TRBV7-9 and TRBJ2-2, with a possible D match to TRBD1 (6 bases). The germline V and J ends were trimmed by 6 bases and 6 bases, with 20 bases remaining between them. The germline CDR1 and CDR2 sequences are SEHNR and FQNEAQ (reference sequence). The CDR3 extends over 16 amino acids. This CDR3 reads CASSSQGPAYPGELFF. The CDR3 DNA is TGTGCCAGCAGTTCACAGGGACCCGCTTACCCCGGGGAGCTGTTTTTT.

This clonotype is a singleton in its sample. A junction end diverges from the germline sequence, so it may reflect a read error. The V gene is TRBV4-2, the J gene TRBJ2-3, with a weak D call TRBD1 (6 bases). This CDR3 region has 16 residues. CDR1 and CDR2 from the germline V gene are LGHNA and YNFKEQ. The CDR3 reads CASSQDKGQGSDTLYF. Here the CDR3 DNA reads TGTGCCAGCAGCCAAGATAAGGGGCAGGGGTCAGATACGCTGTACTTT.

The V call is TRBV5-6, the J call TRBJ2-1; possibly TRBD1 for D (6 bases). Germline V lookup: CDR1 SGHDT, CDR2 YYEEEE. The CDR3 sequence is 17 residues long. Deletions cut 3 bases from V and 0 bases from J, with 16 bases between. CDR3 in DNA: TGTGCCAGCAGCTCACTGGACAGCTCCAGCTCCTACAATGAGCAGTTCTTC. Residues: CASSSLDSSSSYNEQFF.

The chain employs TRBV11-2 and TRBJ2-1; D ambiguous. The CDR3 consists of 12 residues. Trimming removed 7 bases at V and 5 bases at J, with 9 bases between. CDR1 and CDR2 from the germline V gene are SGHAT and FQNNGV. Here the CDR3 reads CASNLSDNEQFF. The CDR3 DNA sequence: TGTGCCAGCAACCTATCAGACAATGAGCAGTTCTTC.

Turning to this clonotype: A much bigger clone sits one base away, suggesting this may be a read error. J is TRBJ2-3 and V is TRBV6-5; D assignment may be TRBD1 or TRBD2 (5 bases each). Germline CDR1 reads MNHEY; CDR2 reads SVGAGI. The CDR3 totals 15 residues. The CDR3 nucleotides read TGTGTCAGCAGTCTCCAGAGGGGTGAGACAGATACGCAGTATTTT. The encoded protein is CVSSLQRGETDTQYF.

Worth noting for this clonotype: One end of the junction fails to match germline, which may point to a read error. This chain joins TRBV11-2 and TRBJ2-1; D remains ambiguous. This CDR3 is 16 amino acids long. The germline CDR1 and CDR2 sequences are SGHAT and FQNNGV. The CDR3 protein is CASSYRMVGSYNEQFF. CDR3 sequence (DNA): TGCGCCAGCAGCTATCGGATGGTAGGTAGCTACAATGAGCAGTTCTTC. The whole variable domain, remainder taken from reference TRBV11-2 and TRBJ2-1, is EAGVAQSPRYKIIEKRQSVAFWCNPISGHATLYWYQQILGQGPKLLIQFQNNGVVDDSQLPKDRFSAERLKGVDSTLKIQPAKLEDSAVYLCASSYRMVGSYNEQFFGPGTRLTVL.

Comments on this clonotype: A read error is likely, as this CDR3 ends without the conserved phenylalanine or tryptophan. The gene calls are TRBV11-2 and TRBJ2-1; 7 nucleotides align to TRBD2. CDR1 SGHAT and CDR2 FQNNGV come from the germline V gene. CDR3 length: 16 residues. In nucleotides, the CDR3 is TGTGTCAGTAGCTTAGATGGGGGTGCTGCGGGGGATGAGCAGTTCTCC. Amino acid sequence: CVSSLDGGAAGDEQFS.

Of note for this clonotype: Given the absence of the conserved phenylalanine or tryptophan at the CDR3 end, a read error is likely. CDR3 DNA sequence: TGCAGTGCTAGAGATCCACTAGCAGGAGCGGGCGAGCAGTACCTC. Translated: CSARDPLAGAGEQYL. The V gene is TRBV20-1, the J gene TRBJ2-7; the D gene is possibly TRBD2 (6 bases). Trimming cost V 0 bases and J 6 bases, with 18 bases left between them. CDR3 length equals 15 residues. The V gene's germline CDR1 is DFQATT and CDR2 SNEGSKA (reference sequence).

This clonotype has a single count. It is likely a read error, because the conserved phenylalanine at the end of the CDR3 is missing. The rearrangement uses TRBV4-2 and TRBJ1-1; D might be TRBD1 (5 bases). The CDR3 length is 17 residues. Germline assignment: CDR1 LGHNA and CDR2 YNFKEQ. DNA for the CDR3: TGTGCCAGCAGCCAAGGTCACGGCAGGACATTGAATACTGAAGCTTTCTTA. Protein sequence: CASSQGHGRTLNTEAFL.

As concerns this clonotype: It is likely a read error, because the conserved phenylalanine at the end of the CDR3 is missing. The chain employs TRBV11-2 and TRBJ2-3; 9 bases line up with TRBD2. The CDR3 totals 16 residues. Germline V CDR1 and CDR2: SGHAT, FQNNGV. The chain's CDR3 is CTSSPPTSGGTDTQYY. The CDR3 nucleotides are TGTACCAGCAGCCCCCCGACTAGCGGCGGCACAGATACGCAGTATTAT.

The chain couples TRBV29-1 to TRBJ2-5; D perhaps matches TRBD2 (5 bases). The CDR3 spans 12 residues. From germline, CDR1 is SQVTM and CDR2 ANQGSEA. The CDR3 DNA reads as TGCAGTTCCGGACTGGGTCAAGAGACCCAGTACTTC. Protein sequence: CSSGLGQETQYF.

Within the sample, this clonotype is medium-sized. The chain is built from TRBV10-1 and TRBJ2-2; tentative D call: TRBD2 (6 bases). The ends were cut back, 3 bases at V and 0 bases at J, with 8 bases in the middle. The CDR3 is 15 amino acids. The germline V gene has CDR1 WNHNN and CDR2 SYGVQD (reference sequence). Written as DNA, the CDR3 is TGCGCCAGCAGTGAAGGCGGGACGAACACCGGGGAGCTGTTTTTT. Its protein is CASSEGGTNTGELFF.

Points on this clonotype: It is likely a read error, because the conserved phenylalanine at the end of the CDR3 is missing. The DNA is omitted, as the CDR3 cannot be located on it reliably, and the CDR3 follows TCRdb's listing. The rearrangement uses TRBV11-1 and TRBJ2-7; TRBD1 is the table's D call and was not checked against the DNA. From its first to its last residue, the CDR3 has 15 amino acids. The germline V gene encodes CDR1 SGHAT and CDR2 FQDESV (reference sequence). The CDR3 region is CASSPPGQGMYEQYS.

In regard to this clonotype: The CDR3 end shows no conserved phenylalanine or tryptophan, and so a read error is likely. The CDR3 coding sequence is TGCAGTGTTGAAGACGTCGCGGGAGCCCCCGGGGAGCTGTTTTCT. Translating gives CSVEDVAGAPGELFS. The rearrangement links TRBV29-1 to TRBJ2-2; 7 nucleotides line up with TRBD2. The length of the CDR3 is 15 residues. The germline V gene has CDR1 SQVTM and CDR2 ANQGSEA.